This TCR beta chain stems from a study of control samples from healthy donors and cancer patients. V was pared by 3 bases and J by 13 bases, with 5 bases of the junction left unmatched. The CDR3 contains 13 residues. CDR1 is LNHDA, CDR2 SQIVND, per germline (reference sequence). Sequencing was performed with immunoSEQ multiplex PCR; in TCRdb, only in-frame clones are kept and a portion is missing. This sample has roughly 54,000 clones; 95% to 97% occur once, and the top ten carry about 2%. The sequenced sample consisted of blood. The origin of this receptor is a woman aged 25-40 years in good health. This sequence joins TRBV19 and TRBJ2-1; the match to TRBD2 covers 11 bases. DNA of the CDR3: TGTGCCAGTAGTATGCTAGCGGGAGGCGGACAGTTCTTC. Translated, it gives CASSMLAGGGQFF.